The 3 T cell receptor beta chains below were found in one sample sequenced in a study of blood T cell repertoires in COVID-19. Some clones are missing from TCRdb's copy, which holds only in-frame ones; the method was immunoSEQ multiplex PCR. Here the sample spans about 190,000 clones, about four fifths being singletons. The sample comprised peripheral blood. The receptor set was obtained from a woman aged 70 to 79 with active or convalescent COVID-19.

V and J are TRBV5-1 and TRBJ1-1; no reliable D call. Germline loops: CDR1 SGHRS, CDR2 YFSETQ. The ends were cut back, 0 bases at V and 2 bases at J, with 8 bases in the middle. The CDR3 runs to 14 residues. CDR3 bases: TGCGCCAGCAGCTTGGGGGGAGTAAACACTGAAGCTTTCTTT. Translation gives CASSLGGVNTEAFF.

The chain couples TRBV2 to TRBJ1-3; D remains ambiguous. In germline, CDR1 is SNHLY, CDR2 FYNNEI. Trimming left V 6 bases short and J 1 base short, with 19 bases between. CDR3 size: 17 residues. The chain's CDR3 is CASRDSPLPSSGNTIYF. The CDR3 DNA sequence: TGTGCCAGCAGGGACTCTCCCCTTCCGAGTTCTGGAAACACCATATATTTT. Based on the CDR3 plus reference TRBV2 and TRBJ1-3, the full variable domain is EPEVTQTPSHQVTQMGQEVILRCVPISNHLYFYWYRQILGQKVEFLVSFYNNEISEKSEIFDDQFSVERPDGSNFTLKIRSTKLEDSAMYFCASRDSPLPSSGNTIYFGEGSWLTVV.

This chain joins TRBV7-9 and TRBJ2-5; D possibly corresponds to TRBD2 (5 bases). The ends were cut back, 4 bases at V and 7 bases at J, with 13 bases in the middle. Germline V lookup: CDR1 SEHNR, CDR2 FQNEAQ (reference sequence). This CDR3 comprises 13 residues. CDR3 nucleotides: TGTGCCAGCAGCTCCGGCAGCGGTGCGACCCAGTACTTC. This codes for CASSSGSGATQYF.